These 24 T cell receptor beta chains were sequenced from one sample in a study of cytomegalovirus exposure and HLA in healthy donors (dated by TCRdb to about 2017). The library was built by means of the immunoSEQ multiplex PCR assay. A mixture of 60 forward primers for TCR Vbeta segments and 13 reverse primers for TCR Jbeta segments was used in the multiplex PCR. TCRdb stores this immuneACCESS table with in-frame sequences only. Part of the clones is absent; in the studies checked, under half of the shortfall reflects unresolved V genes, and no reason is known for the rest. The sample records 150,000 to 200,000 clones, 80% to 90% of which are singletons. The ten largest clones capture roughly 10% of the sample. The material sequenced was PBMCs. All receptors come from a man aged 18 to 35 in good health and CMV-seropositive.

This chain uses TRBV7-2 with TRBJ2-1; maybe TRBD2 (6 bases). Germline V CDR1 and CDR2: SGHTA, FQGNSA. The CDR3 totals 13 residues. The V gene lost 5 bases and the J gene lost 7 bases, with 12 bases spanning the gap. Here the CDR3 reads CASSQAGTNEQFF. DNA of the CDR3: TGTGCCAGCAGCCAGGCCGGGACTAATGAGCAGTTCTTC.

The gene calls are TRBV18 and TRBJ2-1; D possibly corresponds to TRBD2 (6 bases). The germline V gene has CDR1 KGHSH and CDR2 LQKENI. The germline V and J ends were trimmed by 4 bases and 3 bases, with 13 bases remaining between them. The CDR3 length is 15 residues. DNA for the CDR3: TGTGCCAGCTCACTAACCTGGGGGGACTACAATGAGCAGTTCTTC. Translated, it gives CASSLTWGDYNEQFF.

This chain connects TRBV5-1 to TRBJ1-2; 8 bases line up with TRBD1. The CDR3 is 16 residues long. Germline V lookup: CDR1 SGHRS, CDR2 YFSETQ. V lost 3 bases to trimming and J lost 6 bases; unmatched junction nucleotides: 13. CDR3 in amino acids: CASSSNTEQGENGYTF. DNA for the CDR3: TGCGCCAGCAGCTCTAATACGGAACAGGGGGAGAATGGCTACACCTTC.

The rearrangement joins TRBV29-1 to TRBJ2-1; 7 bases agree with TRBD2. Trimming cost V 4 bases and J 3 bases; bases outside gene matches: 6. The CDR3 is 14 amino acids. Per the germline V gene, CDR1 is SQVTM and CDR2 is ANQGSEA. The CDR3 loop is CSVVDSGLYNEQFF. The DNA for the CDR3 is TGCAGCGTTGTTGATAGCGGGCTCTACAATGAGCAGTTCTTC.

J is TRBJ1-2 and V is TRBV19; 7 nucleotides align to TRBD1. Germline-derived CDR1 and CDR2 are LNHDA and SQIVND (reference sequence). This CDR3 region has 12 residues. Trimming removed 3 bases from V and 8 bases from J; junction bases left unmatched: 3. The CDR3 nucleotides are TGTGCCAGTAGTATTCAGGGGGTCGGCTACACCTTC. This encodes CASSIQGVGYTF.

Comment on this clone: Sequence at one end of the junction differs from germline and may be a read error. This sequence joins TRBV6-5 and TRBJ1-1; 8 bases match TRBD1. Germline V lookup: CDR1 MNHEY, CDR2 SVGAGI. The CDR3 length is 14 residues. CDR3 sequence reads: CASSKTGGPFESFF. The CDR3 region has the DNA TGTGCCAGCAGCAAAACAGGGGGGCCGTTTGAATCTTTCTTT.

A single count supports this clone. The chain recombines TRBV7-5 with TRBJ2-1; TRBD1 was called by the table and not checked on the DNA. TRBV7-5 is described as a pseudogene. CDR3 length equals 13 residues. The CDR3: CARSSEPYNEQFF. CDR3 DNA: TGTGCCAGAAGTTCAGAACCGTACAATGAGCAGTTCTTC.

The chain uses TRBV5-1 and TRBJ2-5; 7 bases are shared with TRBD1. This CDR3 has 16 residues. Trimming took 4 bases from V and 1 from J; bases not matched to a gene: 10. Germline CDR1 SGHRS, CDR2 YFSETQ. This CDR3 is CASSILGQAVQETQYF. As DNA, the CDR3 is TGCGCCAGCAGCATCCTAGGACAGGCCGTCCAAGAGACCCAGTACTTC.

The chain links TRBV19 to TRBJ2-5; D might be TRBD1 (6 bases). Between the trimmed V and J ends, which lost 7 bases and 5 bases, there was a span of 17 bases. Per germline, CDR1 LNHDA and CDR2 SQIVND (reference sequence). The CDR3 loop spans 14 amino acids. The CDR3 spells CASILPGGLETQYF. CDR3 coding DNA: TGTGCCAGTATCTTACCTGGGGGCCTCGAGACCCAGTACTTC.

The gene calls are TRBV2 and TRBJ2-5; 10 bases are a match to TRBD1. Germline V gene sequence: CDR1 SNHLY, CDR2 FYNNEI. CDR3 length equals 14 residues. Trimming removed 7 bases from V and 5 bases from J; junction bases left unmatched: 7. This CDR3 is CASKMTGGRETQYF. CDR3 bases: TGTGCCAGCAAGATGACAGGGGGCCGGGAGACCCAGTACTTC.

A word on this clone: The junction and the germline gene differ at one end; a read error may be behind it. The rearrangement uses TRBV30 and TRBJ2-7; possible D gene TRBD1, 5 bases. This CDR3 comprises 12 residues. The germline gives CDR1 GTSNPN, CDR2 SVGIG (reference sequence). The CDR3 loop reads CAWRRGSHEQYF. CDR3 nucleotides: TGTGCCTGGCGAAGGGGCTCCCACGAGCAGTACTTC.

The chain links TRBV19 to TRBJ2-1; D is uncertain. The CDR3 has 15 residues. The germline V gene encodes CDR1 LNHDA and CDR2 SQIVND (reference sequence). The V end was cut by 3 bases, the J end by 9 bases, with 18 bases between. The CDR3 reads CASSIQPQTFAEQFF. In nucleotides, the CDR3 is TGTGCCAGTAGTATTCAGCCCCAGACTTTTGCTGAGCAGTTCTTC.

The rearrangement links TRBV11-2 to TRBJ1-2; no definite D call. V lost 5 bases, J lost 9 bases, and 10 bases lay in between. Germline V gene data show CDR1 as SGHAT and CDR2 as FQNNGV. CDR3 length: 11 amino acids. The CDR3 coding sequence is TGTGCCAGCAGCGCCGGTCCCAGCTACACCTTC. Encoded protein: CASSAGPSYTF. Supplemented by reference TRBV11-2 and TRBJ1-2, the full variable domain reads EAGVAQSPRYKIIEKRQSVAFWCNPISGHATLYWYQQILGQGPKLLIQFQNNGVVDDSQLPKDRFSAERLKGVDSTLKIQPAKLEDSAVYLCASSAGPSYTFGSGTRLTVV.

CDR3 nucleotide sequence: TGTGCCAGCAGCTTAGGTAGCCCCGTCTACGAGCAGTACTTC. Translated, it gives CASSLGSPVYEQYF. The rearrangement joins TRBV7-9 to TRBJ2-7, with unresolved D. V was cut by 1 base and J by 3 bases, with 10 bases left in between. The CDR3 is 14 amino acids. Germline V gives CDR1 SEHNR, CDR2 FQNEAQ (reference sequence).

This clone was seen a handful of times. The CDR3 loop reads CASSSGQPYEQYF. CDR3 nucleotide sequence: TGTGCCAGCAGCTCGGGACAACCTTACGAGCAGTACTTC. The chain has TRBV7-2 and TRBJ2-7; the D gene is possibly TRBD1 (6 bases). Germline V CDR1 and CDR2: SGHTA, FQGNSA. The CDR3 consists of 13 residues. V was shortened by 4 bases and J by 4 bases, with 11 bases between the two germline ends.

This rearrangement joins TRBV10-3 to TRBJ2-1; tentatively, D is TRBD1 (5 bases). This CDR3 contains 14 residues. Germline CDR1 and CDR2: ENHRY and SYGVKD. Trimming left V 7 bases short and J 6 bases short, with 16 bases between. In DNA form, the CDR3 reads TGTGCCATCACCCAGGGTGATATTGTCAATGAGCAGTTCTTC. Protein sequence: CAITQGDIVNEQFF.

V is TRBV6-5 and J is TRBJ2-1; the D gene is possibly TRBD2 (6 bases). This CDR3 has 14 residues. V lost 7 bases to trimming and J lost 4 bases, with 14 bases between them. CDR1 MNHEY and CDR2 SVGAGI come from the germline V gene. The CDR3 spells CASTQREAYNEQFF. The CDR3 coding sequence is TGTGCCAGCACTCAGAGGGAGGCATACAATGAGCAGTTCTTC.

The CDR3 here is CASSPERATYNEQFF. CDR3 bases: TGCGCCAGCAGCCCCGAGCGGGCGACCTACAATGAGCAGTTCTTC. The chain combines TRBV5-1 with TRBJ2-1; a weak D match, TRBD2 (6 bases). CDR1 is SGHRS, CDR2 YFSETQ, per germline. The CDR3 runs to 15 residues. V dropped 4 bases and J dropped 2 bases, with 13 bases sitting between them. Supplemented by reference TRBV5-1 and TRBJ2-1, the full variable domain reads KAGVTQTPRYLIKTRGQQVTLSCSPISGHRSVSWYQQTPGQGLQFLFEYFSETQRNKGNFPGRFSGRQFSNSRSEMNVSTLELGDSALYLCASSPERATYNEQFFGPGTRLTVL.

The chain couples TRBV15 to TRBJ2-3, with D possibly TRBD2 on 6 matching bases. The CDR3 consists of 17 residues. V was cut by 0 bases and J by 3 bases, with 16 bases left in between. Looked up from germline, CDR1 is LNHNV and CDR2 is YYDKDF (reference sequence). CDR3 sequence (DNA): TGTGCCACCAGCAGAGATGGCTTGGGGGGTTTTACAGATACGCAGTATTTT. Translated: CATSRDGLGGFTDTQYF.

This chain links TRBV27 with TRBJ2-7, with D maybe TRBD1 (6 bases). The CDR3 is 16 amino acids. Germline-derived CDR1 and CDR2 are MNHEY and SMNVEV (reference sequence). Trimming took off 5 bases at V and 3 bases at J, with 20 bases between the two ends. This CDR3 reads CASSTGPGERIYEQYF. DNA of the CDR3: TGTGCCAGCAGTACGGGCCCAGGGGAAAGGATCTACGAGCAGTACTTC.

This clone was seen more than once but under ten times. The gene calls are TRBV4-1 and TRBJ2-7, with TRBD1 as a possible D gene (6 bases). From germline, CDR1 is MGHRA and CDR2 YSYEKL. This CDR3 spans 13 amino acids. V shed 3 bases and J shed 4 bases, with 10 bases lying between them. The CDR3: CASSHDTGYEQYF. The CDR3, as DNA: TGCGCCAGCAGCCACGATACAGGGTACGAGCAGTACTTC.

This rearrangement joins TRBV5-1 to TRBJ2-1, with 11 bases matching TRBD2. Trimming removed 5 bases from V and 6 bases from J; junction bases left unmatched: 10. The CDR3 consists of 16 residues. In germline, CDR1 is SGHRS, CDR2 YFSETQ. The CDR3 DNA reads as TGCGCCAGCAGTTTCCCGACTAGCGGGGACCTCAATGAGCAGTTCTTC. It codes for CASSFPTSGDLNEQFF.

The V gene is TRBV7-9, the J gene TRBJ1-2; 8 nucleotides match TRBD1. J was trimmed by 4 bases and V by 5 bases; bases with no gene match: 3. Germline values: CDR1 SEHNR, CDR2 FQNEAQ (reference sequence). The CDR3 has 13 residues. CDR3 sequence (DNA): TGTGCCAGCAGCGAAGGGACAGGCTATGGCTACACCTTC. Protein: CASSEGTGYGYTF.

In DNA form, the CDR3 reads TGTGCCAGCAGCTTGGCTTCAGGCGCGAACACCGGGGAGCTGTTTTTT. It translates to CASSLASGANTGELFF. The chain couples TRBV5-6 to TRBJ2-2; D call uncertain. Trimming cost V 0 bases and J 0 bases, with 9 bases left between them. This CDR3 contains 16 residues. The germline V gene encodes CDR1 SGHDT and CDR2 YYEEEE.